The 7 T cell receptor delta chains reported below all come from one sample, sequenced in a study of γδ T cells in repeated Plasmodium falciparum infection. TCRdb re-called the multiplex PCR reads through CATT. There are around 57,000 delta-chain clones in the sample; around 1.7% occur only once, and approximately 15% lies in the top ten. Gammadelta T cells were flow-sorted from PBMC into Vgamma9/Vdelta2+ and Vdelta2-negative populations for bulk analysis. The sample consisted of gamma-delta T cells from blood. The receptors were sampled from a pool of human donors (malaria-infected and uninfected, not separated).

This clone was counted ten times or more. A read error is likely here: a far larger clone is one base away. Distinct nucleotide sequences in the sample also encode this CDR3. V is TRDV1 and J is TRDJ1; 9 nucleotides align to TRDD3. The length of the CDR3 is 19 residues. Germline V gives CDR1 TSWWSYY, CDR2 QGS. The chain's CDR3 is CALGERITRGIPPTDKLIF. CDR3 nucleotide sequence: TGTGCCCTTGGGGAAAGGATCACTAGGGGGATACCGCCCACCGATAAACTCATCTTT.

This clone appeared a few times. This likely traces to a read error, being one base from a far larger clone. Other DNA variants within this sample encode the same CDR3. The chain employs TRDV1 and TRDJ1, with D possibly matching TRDD3 (6 bases). As TCRdb names no J gene, one was assigned here on the basis of a DNA match to germline. The CDR3 runs to 21 residues. Germline-derived CDR1 and CDR2 are TSWWSYY and QGS. The V and J ends lost 5 bases and 2 bases respectively, with 33 bases between them. Written as DNA, the CDR3 is TGTGCTCTTGGGCCACCCTGGGGACGGTGGGGGGGCGCGGGGGAAACCGATAAACTCATCTTT. This codes for CALGPPWGRWGGAGETDKLIF.

This clone was observed many times. TCRdb's protein for this DNA is that of a much larger clone and differs from the translation at residue 7, likely a read error; the protein shown is the DNA translation. The chain joins TRDV1 to TRDJ1, with D possibly matching TRDD3 (6 bases). Looked up from germline, CDR1 is TSWWSYY and CDR2 is QGS. The CDR3 consists of 17 residues. V lost 5 bases, J lost 7 bases, and 26 bases lay in between. The CDR3 DNA sequence: TGTGCTCTTGGGACTCCTGGTGTGTCGGGGGAGGTCGGTAAACTCATCTTT. Protein sequence: CALGTPGVSGEVGKLIF.

This clone showed up many times. TCRdb's entry gives the protein of a much larger clone, which mismatches this DNA's translation at residue 12, likely from a read error; the protein reported here is translated from the DNA. The J gene is TRDJ1, the V gene TRDV1, with no clear D. Germline V gene data show CDR1 as TSWWSYY and CDR2 as QGS. The CDR3 covers 16 residues. CDR3 coding DNA: TGTGCTCTTGGGGAAACAAGGGCCGCGTACACCAATAAACTCATCTTT. It translates to CALGETRAAYTNKLIF.

As for this clone: With only one base between it and a far larger clone, this is likely a read error. Different DNA sequences within this sample yield the same CDR3. The J gene is TRDJ1, the V gene TRDV1; either TRDD2 or TRDD3 may fit D (6 bases each). The J gene was missing in TCRdb and was found by matching the end of the DNA to germline. Deletions cut 1 base from V and 5 bases from J, with 44 bases between. Germline loops: CDR1 TSWWSYY, CDR2 QGS. The CDR3 consists of 25 residues. The CDR3, as DNA: TGTGCTCTTGGGGAACGAAGACCCTTCCCCATATACCCTCTATATGGGGGGCAGTCCACTGATAAACTCATCTTT. It specifies CALGERRPFPIYPLYGGQSTDKLIF.

This clone came up a few times. TCRdb's protein for this DNA is that of a much larger clone and differs from the translation at residue 16, likely a read error; the protein shown is the DNA translation. V usage is TRDV3 and J usage is TRDJ1; a possible D gene is TRDD3 (10 bases). The V and J ends lost 1 base and 1 base respectively, with 37 bases between them. This CDR3 contains 22 residues. Germline CDR1 reads TVYSNPD; CDR2 reads GDNSRS (reference sequence). CDR3 sequence reads: CAFTLFNLPTRGIRVTTDKLIF. CDR3 in DNA: TGTGCCTTTACCTTATTTAACCTTCCTACAAGGGGGATACGGGTCACCACCGATAAACTCATCTTT.

About this clone itself: TCRdb's listed protein matches a much larger clone and diverges from this DNA's translation at residue 10, likely through a read error; the protein shown comes from the DNA. The CDR3: CALGELASDAGGCRIRRGTDKLIF. Here the CDR3 DNA reads TGTGCTCTTGGGGAATTAGCCTCCGATGCTGGGGGATGCCGGATTAGGAGAGGCACCGATAAACTCATCTTT. The chain uses TRDV1 and TRDJ1; 9 bases align to TRDD3. The J gene, missing from TCRdb, was assigned here through DNA to germline matching. This CDR3 spans 24 amino acids. V lost 2 bases and J lost 1; bases outside the gene matches: 29. The germline V gene has CDR1 TSWWSYY and CDR2 QGS.